This TCR beta chain was identified during a study of T cell responses to AZD1222 COVID-19 vaccine (dated by TCRdb to the early 2020s). Some background on the complete study: A total of just over 230 trial participants underwent TCR sequencing, of whom roughly 210 had received two doses of AZD1222 and roughly 26 had received two doses of the MenACWY control vaccine. Trial participants were enrolled by age into 18-55, 56-69 and 70-plus year subgroups, with about 150, 27 and 61 TCR-sequenced participants respectively.

The CDR3 regions of human TCRbeta chains were subjected to immunosequencing. The authors' pipeline ran thus. TCRs in the repertoires were matched against a reference library of SARS-CoV-2-specific TCRs that had been generated with the MIRA antigen-specificity platform. Breadth meant the fraction of unique TCRs that were SARS-CoV-2-associated, whereas depth meant the fraction of total T cells that were SARS-CoV-2-associated. Using the MIRA data, every spike-specific TCR was mapped to the spike region that the TCR reacted to and assigned to either a CD4 or a CD8 class. Log10-transformed breadth and depth values were compared by one-way ANOVA with Sidak's multiple comparisons tests. TCRdb re-hosts the immuneACCESS table, in-frame sequences only. Its copies lack some clones; in the studies checked, an unresolved V gene accounts for under half of them, and the cause for the rest is not known. Clonal size and the V and J genes are those of that table, whereas D and trimming came from the DNA. The sample table records 75,000 to 95,000 clones; roughly 87% of these occur just once. Under 5.5% of the sample goes to the ten largest clones.

Including the terminal cysteine and phenylalanine, the CDR3 comprises 14 residues. Kept here is only the CDR3 DNA, which spans 42 bases and is read in frame from base 1. For CDR1 and CDR2, the germline V gene lists SGHRS and YFSETQ. Germline trimming amounts to 1 base on V and 4 bases on J, with 3 as the count of junction bases outside the gene matches. Overall study outcomes, separate from this receptor: Nearly half of unique spike-specific TCRs reportedly recognized epitopes outside regions mutated in the B.1.351 and B.1.1.7 variants. Because no samples from the day 14 peak response were available, repertoires could be characterized only after the peak T cell response. After two AZD1222 doses, spike-specific TCR breadth and depth were significantly higher than at day 0 and than in MenACWY recipients. Conclusions about previously exposed vaccinees are limited, since just a handful of AZD1222 recipients were seropositive for SARS-CoV-2 at baseline. In the small 56-69-year group, the increase in depth fell short of significance, most likely because of low power. Participants were mostly white British, with more females than males. The authors suggested clonal diversity may have been underestimated. Vaccine-associated CD4 TCRs spanned the whole spike protein, with dominant responses in regions 160-218 and 743-854.

This clone has a single count. This receptor's antigen is unknown. Per-base quality was not reported, and no clone a single base away is much larger than it. Sample time point, as interpreted from the label and publication: about 28 days (+/-7) after the second vaccine dose. Because spike-specific TCR depth and breadth did not differ between the two schedules, AZD1222 recipients who got a second dose at roughly 4 weeks were pooled with those who got a second dose at roughly 12 weeks. The vaccinee samples were drawn from two UK trials, COV001 and COV002, one of which was a single-blind randomized controlled phase 2/3 trial testing AZD1222 (ChAdOx1 nCoV-19) in healthy adults. Trial participant PBMC samples were collected at day 0 and day 28 after the second dose for TCRbeta chain sequencing.

This clonotype was obtained from an adult who received the AZD1222 COVID-19 vaccine. Recombination linked TRBV5-1 to TRBJ2-5, with 8 junctional bases fitting TRBD2. The sequencing here drew on peripheral blood, taken 28 days after the second AZD1222 dose. CDR3 loop: CASSLLAGSETQYF. The DNA sequence is given as TGCGCCAGCAGCTTGTTAGCGGGGTCAGAGACCCAGTACTTC.